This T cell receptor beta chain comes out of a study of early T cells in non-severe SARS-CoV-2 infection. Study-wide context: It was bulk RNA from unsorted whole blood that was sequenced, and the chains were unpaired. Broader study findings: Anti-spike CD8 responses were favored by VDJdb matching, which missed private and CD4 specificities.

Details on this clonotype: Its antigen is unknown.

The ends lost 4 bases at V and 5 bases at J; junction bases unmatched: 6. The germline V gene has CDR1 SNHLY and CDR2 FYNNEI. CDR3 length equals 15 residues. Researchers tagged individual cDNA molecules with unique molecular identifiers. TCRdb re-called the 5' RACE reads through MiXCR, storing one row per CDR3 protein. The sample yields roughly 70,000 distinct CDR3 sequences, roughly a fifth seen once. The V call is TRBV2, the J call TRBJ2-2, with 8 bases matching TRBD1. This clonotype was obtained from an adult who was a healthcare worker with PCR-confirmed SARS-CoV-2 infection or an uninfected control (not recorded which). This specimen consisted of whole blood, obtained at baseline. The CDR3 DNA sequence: TGTGCCAGCAGTGGAGGACAGGGCCGGACCGGGGAGCTGTTTTTT. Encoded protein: CASSGGQGRTGELFF.